The source of this T cell receptor (beta chain) is a study of T-cell memory formation after mild COVID-19. Study-level information: TCR clustering was largely donor specific.

This clonotype was counted at least ten times. The antigen remains undetermined. With constant-segment primers, 5'RACE yielded cDNA libraries of TCR alpha and TCR beta that carried sample barcodes and UMIs. One entry per CDR3 protein, called by TCRdb with MiXCR from the 5' RACE reads. This table has 550,000 to 700,000 distinct CDR3 sequences, about 20% appearing once. Study-level points and caveats: Pre-infection memory carried some responding clones, suggesting that cross-reactive memory joined. Mainly CM and EM harbored the contracting CD4+ clones; mainly EMRA harbored the CD8+ ones.

The sequence was collected from an adult woman who had mild COVID-19 (a few samples of this study predate the infection). Cell type and time point are not known. Sequenced material: PBMCs or a T cell subset sorted from them (not recorded which).

Written as DNA, the CDR3 is TGTGCCAGCAGTCGGCGGTGGGGCTCCTACAATGAGCAGTTCTTC. Amino acids: CASSRRWGSYNEQFF. V is TRBV7-2 and J is TRBJ2-1; no clear D. The germline V and J ends were trimmed by 6 bases and 0 bases, with 12 bases remaining between them. Germline V lookup: CDR1 SGHTA, CDR2 FQGNSA. The CDR3 loop spans 15 amino acids. Full variable domain (missing parts from reference TRBV7-2 and TRBJ2-1): GAGVSQSPSNKVTEKGKDVELRCDPISGHTALYWYRQSLGQGLEFLIYFQGNSAPDKSGLPSDRFSAERTGGSVSTLTIQRTQQEDSAVYLCASSRRWGSYNEQFFGPGTRLTVL.